Listed here are 17 T cell receptor beta chains from one sample, sequenced in a study of blood T cell repertoires in COVID-19. Here immunoSEQ multiplex PCR was the method, and the copy in TCRdb shows in-frame clones only, minus some. The table shows 150,000 to 200,000 clones, with around 85% occurring only once. The sample taken for sequencing was peripheral blood. These receptors originate from a woman aged 60-75 years with COVID-19, enrolled during active disease.

This clone has a handful of counts. The junction departs from germline at one end; a sequencing error may be responsible. The chain employs TRBV29-1 and TRBJ2-1; TRBD2 is a possible D gene (6 bases). The CDR3 covers 12 residues. Germline lookup yields CDR1 SQVTM and CDR2 ANQGSEA. The CDR3 nucleotides read TGCAGCGCTAGCGTTTCCTCCAATGAGCAGTTCTTC. Protein product: CSASVSSNEQFF.

The J gene is TRBJ2-5, the V gene TRBV29-1; TRBD1 agrees at 11 bases. Germline lookup yields CDR1 SQVTM and CDR2 ANQGSEA. After removal of 5 bases from V and 5 bases from J, the junction contained 19 bases not matched to a gene. The CDR3 is 18 residues long. As DNA, the CDR3 is TGCAGCGTTACCCATCGACTGTTGCCGGACAGGGGGCCGGAGACCCAGTACTTC. It is translated as CSVTHRLLPDRGPETQYF.

J is TRBJ2-2 and V is TRBV3-1 (or the pseudogene TRBV3-2), with 9 nucleotides matching TRBD2. Germline V lookup: CDR1 LGHDT, CDR2 YNNKEL (reference sequence). V lost 10 bases and J lost 11; bases outside the gene matches: 11. The CDR3 loop spans 13 amino acids. CDR3 sequence: CANLAGKPRELFF. The CDR3, as DNA: TGTGCCAACCTAGCGGGGAAACCCCGCGAGCTGTTTTTT.

A single count supports this clone. J is TRBJ1-6 and V is TRBV28; D might be TRBD1 (6 bases). The CDR3 sequence is 13 residues long. Germline CDR1 reads MDHEN; CDR2 reads SYDVKM. Between the trimmed V and J ends, which lost 3 bases and 7 bases, there was a span of 7 bases. CDR3 coding DNA: TGTGCCAGCAGTTTGGGGGCGAATTCACCCCTCCACTTT. Encoded protein: CASSLGANSPLHF.

The sample holds one count of this clone. The chain joins TRBV14 to TRBJ1-2; D remains unclear. Germline V gives CDR1 SGHDN, CDR2 FVKESK. The CDR3 sequence is 13 residues long. The germline V and J ends were trimmed by 0 bases and 2 bases, with 4 bases remaining between them. The CDR3 sequence is CASSQDMNYGYTF. DNA for the CDR3: TGTGCCAGCAGCCAAGACATGAACTATGGCTACACCTTC.

The chain employs TRBV9 and TRBJ2-2; 15 bases are a match to TRBD2. Germline V gene lookup returns CDR1 SGDLS and CDR2 YYNGEE. The V and J ends lost 4 bases and 7 bases, in that order; junction bases with no gene match: 5. The CDR3 sequence is 16 residues long. The CDR3 loop is CASSLGLAGGVGELFF. CDR3 nucleotide sequence: TGTGCCAGCAGCCTCGGACTAGCGGGAGGGGTCGGGGAGCTGTTTTTT.

V gene TRBV29-1 combines with J gene TRBJ1-6; 8 nucleotides line up with TRBD1. Germline V gives CDR1 SQVTM, CDR2 ANQGSEA. The CDR3 runs 15 residues. Trimming took 6 bases from V and 1 from J; bases not matched to a gene: 5. CDR3 DNA: TGCAGCGTGCGGACAGGGAGTTCCTATAATTCACCCCTCCACTTT. Protein: CSVRTGSSYNSPLHF.

The chain links TRBV28 to TRBJ2-1, with 9 bases that match TRBD2. The V gene end was trimmed by 6 bases and the J gene end by 5 bases; junction bases not matched to a gene: 14. Germline V gives CDR1 MDHEN, CDR2 SYDVKM. The CDR3 is made up of 17 amino acids. CDR3: CASRLPKSGTSNNEQFF. In nucleotides, the CDR3 is TGTGCCAGCAGGCTCCCCAAATCAGGGACTAGCAACAATGAGCAGTTCTTC.

The chain employs TRBV5-6 and TRBJ1-5; D possibly corresponds to TRBD1 (6 bases). The CDR3 totals 13 residues. The germline V gene has CDR1 SGHDT and CDR2 YYEEEE. Trimming stripped 2 bases from V and 6 bases from J, with 9 bases between. The CDR3 loop is CASSLQGTQPQHF. DNA of the CDR3: TGTGCCAGCAGCTTACAGGGTACTCAGCCCCAGCATTTT.

The chain uses TRBV2 and TRBJ2-7; D perhaps matches TRBD2 (5 bases). CDR1 is SNHLY, CDR2 FYNNEI, per germline. Trimming took off 6 bases at V and 2 bases at J, with 14 bases between the two ends. CDR3 length: 14 residues. The CDR3: CASRLSGAPYEQYF. The DNA for the CDR3 is TGTGCCAGCAGGTTGAGCGGAGCCCCCTACGAGCAGTACTTC.

The V and J genes are TRBV4-1 and TRBJ1-3; TRBD1 matches 8 bases. Germline CDR1 reads MGHRA; CDR2 reads YSYEKL. V shed 3 bases and J 0 bases; nucleotides not matched to a gene: 7. The CDR3 contains 17 residues. Here the CDR3 reads CASSHGTGLGSGNTIYF. In nucleotides, the CDR3 is TGCGCCAGCAGCCACGGGACAGGATTAGGCTCTGGAAACACCATATATTTT.

This clone was observed a few times. This sequence joins TRBV25-1 and TRBJ1-1, with 7 bases matching TRBD1. Germline loops: CDR1 MGHDK, CDR2 SYGVNS. The length of the CDR3 is 14 residues. Unmatched junction bases numbered 6, after V lost 6 bases and J lost 2 bases. The CDR3 spells CASSRDRVNTEAFF. For the CDR3, the DNA is TGTGCCAGCAGCCGTGACAGGGTTAACACTGAAGCTTTCTTT.

This rearrangement joins TRBV6-2 or TRBV6-3 to TRBJ2-2, with D tentatively TRBD2 (5 bases). This CDR3 is built from 15 residues. Germline CDR1 and CDR2: MNHEY and SVGEGT. Trimming pared 0 bases from V and 6 bases from J, leaving 11 bases between. CDR3 in amino acids: CASSYSSGAAGELFF. The DNA of the CDR3 is TGTGCCAGCAGTTACTCGTCTGGAGCGGCCGGGGAGCTGTTTTTT.

The V call is TRBV13, the J call TRBJ2-2; D is ambiguous. With 2 bases removed from V and 6 bases from J, the gap between germline ends came to 4 bases. The CDR3 is made up of 12 amino acids. Germline lookup yields CDR1 PRHDT and CDR2 FYEKMQ (reference sequence). The CDR3 coding sequence is TGTGCCAGCAGCTTAACTGCCGGGGAGCTGTTTTTT. It encodes CASSLTAGELFF.

The chain uses TRBV24-1 and TRBJ1-2; no definite D call. This CDR3 has 12 residues. The ends were cut back, 0 bases at V and 8 bases at J, with 6 bases in the middle. CDR1 and CDR2 from the germline V gene are KGHDR and SFDVKD. This CDR3 reads CATSDLGEGYTF. CDR3 bases: TGTGCCACCAGTGATTTGGGGGAGGGCTACACCTTC.

The rearrangement joins TRBV5-1 to TRBJ2-1; 8 positions match TRBD2. This CDR3 is 14 amino acids long. Germline CDR1 and CDR2: SGHRS and YFSETQ. Losses at the gene ends were 4 bases for V and 4 bases for J; bases not matched to a gene: 4. DNA of the CDR3: TGCGCCAGCAGCAGCGGGAGTATGTACAATGAGCAGTTCTTC. It encodes CASSSGSMYNEQFF.

The rearrangement links TRBV4-1 to TRBJ1-5; D is unclear. V was cut by 1 base and J by 2 bases, with 15 bases left in between. This CDR3 has 17 residues. The germline V gene has CDR1 MGHRA and CDR2 YSYEKL. The CDR3 nucleotides are TGCGCCAGCAGCCAAGGTTCCGGGGATTGGGGCAATCAGCCCCAGCATTTT. Its translation: CASSQGSGDWGNQPQHF.